Listed below are T cell receptor beta chains from one sample, sequenced in a study of T-cell memory formation after mild COVID-19. In TCRdb, the 5' RACE reads were re-called with MiXCR into one record per CDR3 protein. There are more than 75,000 distinct CDR3 sequences in the sample; around 14% occur only once, and 31% lies in the top ten. Material: PBMCs or a T cell subset sorted from them (not recorded which). These receptors were obtained from an adult woman who had mild COVID-19 (a few samples of this study predate the infection). Cell type and time point are not known. CDR3s include the opening cysteine and the closing phenylalanine or tryptophan. D genes are given only for firm matches. A row's size may be missing; if present it is once, few, many or a size class.

J | D | V | size | DNA | CDR3
TRBJ2-7 | - | TRBV5-1 | - | TGCGCCAGCAGCTTGGTCGGCGGGGAAACCTACGAGCAGTACTTC | CASSLVGGETYEQYF
TRBJ2-3 | TRBD2 | TRBV5-1 | many | TGCGCCAGCAGCTTAACGACTAGCGGAAGCACAGATACGCAGTATTTT | CASSLTTSGSTDTQYF
TRBJ2-1 | - | TRBV4-3 | few | TGCGCCAGCAGCCAGGCCAGACTAGTTTCCTACAATGAGCAGTTCTTC | CASSQARLVSYNEQFF
TRBJ2-7 | - | TRBV4-1 | - | TGCGCCAGCAGCCAAGTCCTTACAGGGACCTACGAGCAGTACTTC | CASSQVLTGTYEQYF
TRBJ1-2 | - | TRBV4-2 | - | TGTGCCACCTGGGACGGATCAGGGTATGGCTACACCTTC | CATWDGSGYGYTF
TRBJ2-1 | TRBD1 | TRBV13 | many | TGTGCCAGCAGCGCTTCAGGGGGCTCGTACAATGAGCAGTTCTTC | CASSASGGSYNEQFF
TRBJ2-1 | - | TRBV7-9 | few | TGTGCCAGCAGCTTAGCGTACGGGGCGTCCTACAATGAGCAGTTCTTC | CASSLAYGASYNEQFF
TRBJ2-2 | TRBD1 | TRBV6-1 | - | TGTGCCACCGGGACAGGGGACACCGGGGAGCTGTTTTTT | CATGTGDTGELFF
TRBJ2-7 | - | TRBV19 | - | TGTGCCAGTAGCTTCGGGACCTACTACGAGCAGTACTTC | CASSFGTYYEQYF
TRBJ2-7 | TRBD2 | TRBV3-1 | - | TGTGCCAGCAGCCAAGGAGAAGCGGGAGGGCCGGGTCCCTACGAGCAGTACTTC | CASSQGEAGGPGPYEQYF
TRBJ2-2 | TRBD1 | TRBV27 | - | TGTGCCAGCAGTTTGTTACCGGGACAGGGATACTCGGTGGAGCTGTTTTTT | CASSLLPGQGYSVELFF
TRBJ2-7 | - | TRBV7-9 | - | TGTGCCAGCAGCTTAGACGTCCTGATACAGGCAGCCGAGCAGTACTTC | CASSLDVLIQAAEQYF
TRBJ2-7 | - | TRBV4-1 | - | TGCGCCAGCAGCCAAGAGGCCAGTGGAGCGTTCGAGCAGTACTTC | CASSQEASGAFEQYF
TRBJ1-2 | - | TRBV19 | few | TGTGCCAGTAGTACGACAGATATCCTGGATGGCTACACCTTC | CASSTTDILDGYTF
TRBJ1-3 | - | TRBV24-1 | - | TGTGCCACCCGTGCGGGAGCTGGAAACACCATATATTTT | CATRAGAGNTIYF
TRBJ2-2 | TRBD1 | TRBV7-6 | few | TGTGCCAGCAGCTTAGGGCCAGGGGGAAACACCGGGGAGCTGTTTTTT | CASSLGPGGNTGELFF
TRBJ1-2 | - | TRBV7-8 | - | TGTGCCAGCAGCTCGGGGACCGATGGCTACACCTTC | CASSSGTDGYTF
TRBJ2-1 | - | TRBV12-3/TRBV12-4 | - | TGTGCCAGCACTACCTCGGACAGCTACACTGAGCAGTTCTTC | CASTTSDSYTEQFF
TRBJ2-1 | - | TRBV11-2 | many | TGTGCCAGCAGCTTATGGCAGGGTAATGAGCAGTTCTTC | CASSLWQGNEQFF
TRBJ2-5 | - | TRBV21-1 | medium-sized | TGTGCCAGCAGCAAATGCACAGGGACAGGGGAAGAGACCCAGTACTTC | CASSKCTGTGEETQYF
TRBJ2-7 | - | TRBV27 | once | TGTGCCAGCAGTCCCCTGGGGGGCCTGGAGCAGTACTTC | CASSPLGGLEQYF
TRBJ2-1 | - | TRBV30 | - | TGTGCCTGGAGTGTCCTCGGGGTCAATGAGCAGTTCTTC | CAWSVLGVNEQFF
TRBJ2-1 | TRBD2 | TRBV4-2 | - | TGTGCCAGCAGCCAAGATCCGGGAGGTGGGTACAATGAGCAGTTCTTC | CASSQDPGGGYNEQFF
TRBJ2-5 | - | TRBV12-3/TRBV12-4 | few | TGTGCCAGCAGTTTCGATCTAAGGGGGACCCAGTACTTC | CASSFDLRGTQYF
TRBJ1-1 | - | TRBV20-1 | - | TGCAGTTCCCCTGGGAGTACCCATCCAGACACTGAAGCTTTCTTT | CSSPGSTHPDTEAFF
TRBJ1-2 | - | TRBV12-3/TRBV12-4 | few | TGTGCCAGCAGCCACGGTAGCTATGGCTACACCTTC | CASSHGSYGYTF
TRBJ1-1 | TRBD1 | TRBV5-1 | - | TGCGCCAGCAGCAGCCCTACCGGGACAGTGAACACTGAAGCTTTCTTT | CASSSPTGTVNTEAFF
TRBJ1-1 | - | TRBV6-5 | - | TGTGCCAGCAGTCAAATACAGGTTTTGAACACTGAAGCTTTCTTT | CASSQIQVLNTEAFF
TRBJ1-4 | - | TRBV7-2 | - | TGTGCCAGCAGCCCCGGCGGAGGGCGTGCAACTAATGAAAAACTGTTTTTT | CASSPGGGRATNEKLFF
TRBJ2-3 | - | TRBV7-2 | many | TGTGCCAGCAGCCAAGAGGTAGATACGCAGTATTTT | CASSQEVDTQYF
TRBJ2-3 | - | TRBV20-1 | few | TGCAGTGCCGCGAACTACTTGGACAGCACAGATACGCAGTATTTT | CSAANYLDSTDTQYF
TRBJ2-1 | - | TRBV7-2 | many | TGTGCCAGCATTGAGTGGGGGGTGGACCGGCAGTTCTTC | CASIEWGVDRQFF
TRBJ1-5 | - | TRBV15 | - | TGTGCCACCAGCTTTCGAGTCGGGCATCAGCCCCAGCATTTT | CATSFRVGHQPQHF
TRBJ1-1 | - | TRBV7-9 | few | TGTGCCAGCAGCCCCCCCCAGTACGTTATGAACACTGAAGCTTTCTTT | CASSPPQYVMNTEAFF
TRBJ2-5 | TRBD2 | TRBV5-1 | - | TGCGCCAGCAGCTTGGAGGTCGGGAGGGAGACCCAGTACTTC | CASSLEVGRETQYF
TRBJ2-7 | TRBD1 | TRBV7-9 | few | TGTGCCAGCAGCTCAGAGGGACAGGGAGTCCCATTCTCCTACGAGCAGTACTTC | CASSSEGQGVPFSYEQYF
TRBJ2-1 | TRBD2 | TRBV20-1 | few | TGCAGTGCTAGCCCCGGGACTAGCGGTTACAATGAGCAGTTCTTC | CSASPGTSGYNEQFF
TRBJ2-5 | TRBD2 | TRBV13 | few | TGTGCCAGCAGCTCAACTAGCGGACAAGAGACCCAGTACTTC | CASSSTSGQETQYF
TRBJ2-7 | TRBD1 | TRBV10-1 | many | TGCGCCAGCAGTGAACCAGGACAGGGCGAGGGGACCTACGAGCAGTACTTC | CASSEPGQGEGTYEQYF
TRBJ2-3 | - | TRBV7-9 | many | TGTGCCAGCAGCTTAGTGGCTAGCGTGGTGACAGATACGCAGTATTTT | CASSLVASVVTDTQYF
TRBJ1-1 | - | TRBV9 | - | TGTGCCAGCGGCAAGGGGGTGGGCACTGAAGCTTTCTTT | CASGKGVGTEAFF
TRBJ1-6 | - | TRBV5-1 | - | TGCGCCAGCAGCTTGGATTGGGTGGTAGATAATTCACCCCTCCACTTT | CASSLDWVVDNSPLHF
TRBJ1-5 | - | TRBV13 | - | TGTGCCAGCAGAATAGGGGTTCAGCCCCAGCATTTT | CASRIGVQPQHF
TRBJ2-5 | TRBD1 | TRBV9 | large | TGTGCCAGCAGCAAGACAGGGGCGGGAGAGACCCAGTACTTC | CASSKTGAGETQYF
TRBJ2-1 | TRBD1 | TRBV6-2/TRBV6-3 | - | TGTGCCAGCGGCCCAGGGGGCTCCTACAATGAGCAGTTCTTC | CASGPGGSYNEQFF
TRBJ2-3 | - | TRBV4-2 | few | TGTGCCAGCAGCCCGCCAAGGGAGGAAAGCACAGATACGCAGTATTTT | CASSPPREESTDTQYF
TRBJ2-7 | TRBD1 | TRBV3-1 | - | TGTGCCAGCAGCCAAAGATCCGGACAGGGCTACGAGCAGTACTTC | CASSQRSGQGYEQYF
TRBJ2-1 | - | TRBV7-9 | many | TGTGCCAGCAGCTTAGGGAGGGAGTTGGTAAATGAGCAGTTCTTC | CASSLGRELVNEQFF
TRBJ2-5 | TRBD2 | TRBV28 | - | TGTGCCAGCACGGGACTAGCGGGAGTAGAGACCCAGTACTTC | CASTGLAGVETQYF
TRBJ1-1 | TRBD1 | TRBV7-3 | - | TGTGCCAGCAGCCTCCCTCCGGACAGGGGGGACACTGAAGCTTTCTTT | CASSLPPDRGDTEAFF
TRBJ1-2 | - | TRBV2 | - | TGTGCCAGCAGATCGACATCCGGGAGGGTTGGCTACACCTTC | CASRSTSGRVGYTF
TRBJ2-2 | TRBD1 | TRBV9 | few | TGTGCCAGCAGCGGATCCGGGACAGCAACCGGGGAGCTGTTTTTT | CASSGSGTATGELFF